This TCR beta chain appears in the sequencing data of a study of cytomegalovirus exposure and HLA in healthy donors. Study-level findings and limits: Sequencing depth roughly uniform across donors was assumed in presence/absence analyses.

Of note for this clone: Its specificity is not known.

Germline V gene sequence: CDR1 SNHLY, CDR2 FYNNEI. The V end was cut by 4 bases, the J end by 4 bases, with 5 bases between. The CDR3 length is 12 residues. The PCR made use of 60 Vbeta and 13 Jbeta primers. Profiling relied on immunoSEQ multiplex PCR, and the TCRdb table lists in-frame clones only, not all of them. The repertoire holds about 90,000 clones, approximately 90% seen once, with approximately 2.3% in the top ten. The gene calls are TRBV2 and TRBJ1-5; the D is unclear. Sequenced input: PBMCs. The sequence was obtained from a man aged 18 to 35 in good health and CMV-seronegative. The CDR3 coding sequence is TGTGCCAGCAGTGTTGCGAATCAGCCCCAGCATTTT. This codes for CASSVANQPQHF.